This T cell receptor beta chain originates from a study of shared clonotypes between healthy human individuals. CDR1 and CDR2 from the germline V gene are ENHRY and SYGVKD. V was pared by 7 bases and J by 5 bases, with 20 bases between. This CDR3 is 15 amino acids long. Measured with immunoSEQ multiplex PCR; TCRdb has only the in-frame clones, and not every one. The data contain about 2.3 million clones, 92% of them singletons. As concerns this clone: Its target is unknown.

General study results and limits: The sharing of 4.5% to 6.5% of naive CD4 clonotypes was seen across several donors. Sequencing depth was expected to influence donor clonotype sharing.

This receptor was identified in a young man in good health. Some clones in this sample may be carry-over from other donors' samples. The J gene is TRBJ1-2, the V gene TRBV10-3; no clear D gene. The sample consisted of naive CD4+ T cells from PBMCs. Described subset: CD45RA+ positively selected. The CDR3 nucleotides read TGTGCCATCAATCCCCAGCAGGAGGTCTATTATGGCTACACCTTC. This codes for CAINPQQEVYYGYTF.